This T cell receptor beta chain was found in a study of PD-1 blockade in classical Hodgkin lymphoma. Measured with immunoSEQ multiplex PCR; TCRdb has only the in-frame clones, and not every one. The sample contains roughly 50,000 clones, around 80% of which appear only once. At least ten counts were recorded for this clone. The antigen is undetermined. CDR3 size: 16 residues. Trimming cost V 4 bases and J 4 bases; bases outside gene matches: 15. The germline CDR1 and CDR2 sequences are GTSNPN and SVGIG (reference sequence). The patients all showed relapse after autologous stem cell transplantation, while their brentuximab vedotin exposure varied. Overall study findings and caveats: Newly diagnosed patients reportedly had lower baseline TCR diversity than healthy donors. Newly diagnosed and completely responding patients shared comparable baseline diversity.

The V call is TRBV30, the J call TRBJ1-2, with 7 bases aligning to TRBD1. This specimen was peripheral blood mononuclear cells (PBMCs), taken before the second cycle of nivolumab. The TCR originated in a human donor with classical Hodgkin lymphoma. As DNA, the CDR3 is TGTGCCTGGACCGAGGGGACAGAGACCCTGATCTATGGCTACACCTTC. It is translated as CAWTEGTETLIYGYTF.